The T cell receptor (beta chain) described here comes from a study of blood T cell repertoires in COVID-19. Study-wide context: The origin of the acute and convalescent COVID-19 samples was the United States, Italy and Spain. T cells, B-cell-depleted T cells, or PBMCs supplied cDNA or gDNA.

In the authors' methods: Nucleated cell number was recorded as an estimate derived from reference gene primer amplification. TCRdb keeps only in-frame clones here, not all; method: immunoSEQ multiplex PCR. V and J calls and clone size are given by that table; D and trimming were obtained from the DNA. Of under 300,000 clones listed, around 78% are singletons. CDR3 length: 12 residues. Germline CDR1 and CDR2: SGHRS and YFSETQ. V was pared by 4 bases and J by 4 bases, with 8 bases between. The sequenced sample consisted of peripheral blood. The V gene is TRBV5-1, the J gene TRBJ1-2; D is unresolved. The TCR was taken from a man in his 60s who had recovered from COVID-19. In DNA, the CDR3 is TGCGCCAGCAGCCCCGAACTCTATGGCTACACCTTC. Translating it yields CASSPELYGYTF.